Listed below are T cell receptor beta chains from one sample, sequenced in a study of shared clonotypes between healthy human individuals. Profiled with immunoSEQ multiplex PCR; TCRdb holds only in-frame clones, not every one. The data show roughly 1 million clones, around four fifths seen once. The sequenced material came from memory CD4+ T cells sorted from blood. These receptor sequences come from a young man in good health. The CDR3 runs from the conserved cysteine through the conserved F or W. Fields, in order: D gene, clone size, V gene, J gene, CDR3 DNA, CDR3 protein. A D gene is named only where the DNA matches it firmly. Expanded clones are given a class, and other clones once, few, many or no size at all.

d_call: .; clone_size: few; v_call: TRBV2; j_call: TRBJ2-1; cdr3_nt: TGTGCCAGCAGTCTCGAACGGGAGTACGACGATGAGCAGTTCTTC; cdr3_aa: CASSLEREYDDEQFF
d_call: TRBD1; clone_size: .; v_call: TRBV10-3; j_call: TRBJ1-6; cdr3_nt: TGTGCCATCGGACAGGGAGGTTCACCCCTCCACTTT; cdr3_aa: CAIGQGGSPLHF
d_call: .; clone_size: .; v_call: TRBV6-5; j_call: TRBJ1-6; cdr3_nt: TGTGCCAGTCATTACAGGAAGACCAATTCACCCCTCCACTTT; cdr3_aa: CASHYRKTNSPLHF
d_call: TRBD1; clone_size: .; v_call: TRBV29-1; j_call: TRBJ1-1; cdr3_nt: TGCAGCGTTGAAGGGACAGGGGAAGCTTTCTTT; cdr3_aa: CSVEGTGEAFF
d_call: TRBD2; clone_size: .; v_call: TRBV7-2; j_call: TRBJ2-3; cdr3_nt: TGTGCCAGCAGCGCCATAGCGGGGGCCACCACAGATACGCAGTATTTT; cdr3_aa: CASSAIAGATTDTQYF
d_call: TRBD1; clone_size: once; v_call: TRBV2; j_call: TRBJ1-3; cdr3_nt: TGTGCCAGCACAACAGGGGGCGGAAACACCATATATTTT; cdr3_aa: CASTTGGGNTIYF
d_call: TRBD2; clone_size: once; v_call: TRBV9; j_call: TRBJ2-7; cdr3_nt: TGTGCCAGCAGCGTAGCCGGGGGGTTGTTCTCCGAGCAGTACTTC; cdr3_aa: CASSVAGGLFSEQYF
d_call: TRBD1; clone_size: .; v_call: TRBV11-2; j_call: TRBJ2-5; cdr3_nt: TGTGCCAGCAGAGACAGGGTCGGGGAGACCCAGTACTTC; cdr3_aa: CASRDRVGETQYF
d_call: TRBD2; clone_size: .; v_call: TRBV10-3; j_call: TRBJ2-7; cdr3_nt: TGTGCCATCAGGCCCAGTGGAACTAGCGGACAATTTCCCAGCTCCTACGAGCAGTACTTC; cdr3_aa: CAIRPSGTSGQFPSSYEQYF
d_call: .; clone_size: .; v_call: TRBV5-1; j_call: TRBJ2-3; cdr3_nt: TGCGCCAGCAGCTTGGCCTTGGTCACAGATACGCAGTATTTT; cdr3_aa: CASSLALVTDTQYF
d_call: TRBD1; clone_size: few; v_call: TRBV29-1; j_call: TRBJ2-5; cdr3_nt: TGCAGCGTTGGTCGACAGGGGGGGGAAGAGACCCAGTACTTC; cdr3_aa: CSVGRQGGEETQYF
d_call: .; clone_size: once; v_call: TRBV5-1; j_call: TRBJ1-4; cdr3_nt: TGCGCCAGCAGCTCGTCGGGGGGCCCTAATGAAAAACTGTTTTTT; cdr3_aa: CASSSSGGPNEKLFF
d_call: TRBD2; clone_size: .; v_call: TRBV5-1; j_call: TRBJ2-1; cdr3_nt: TGCGCCAGCAGGCCTACACCTAGCGGGGACTACAATGAGCAGTTCTTC; cdr3_aa: CASRPTPSGDYNEQFF
d_call: .; clone_size: .; v_call: TRBV5-4; j_call: TRBJ2-7; cdr3_nt: TGTGCCAGCAGTCCGGGACATCGATACGAGCAGTACTTC; cdr3_aa: CASSPGHRYEQYF
d_call: .; clone_size: .; v_call: TRBV19; j_call: TRBJ2-7; cdr3_nt: TGTGCCAGTAGTCCCCAGCAGGGTCGCTACGAGCAGTACTTC; cdr3_aa: CASSPQQGRYEQYF
d_call: .; clone_size: .; v_call: TRBV7-9; j_call: TRBJ1-2; cdr3_nt: TGTGCCAGCAGCTTAAGTCCGGTCAGGGACTCTGGCTACATCTTC; cdr3_aa: CASSLSPVRDSGYIF
d_call: .; clone_size: .; v_call: TRBV7-9; j_call: TRBJ2-3; cdr3_nt: TGTGCCAGCAGCTCCAGGTCTGGCACAGATACGCAGTATTTT; cdr3_aa: CASSSRSGTDTQYF
d_call: .; clone_size: .; v_call: TRBV7-9; j_call: TRBJ2-5; cdr3_nt: TGTGCCAGCAGCCAGTCAAGAGGGGGGCGGGTGGAGACCCAGTACTTC; cdr3_aa: CASSQSRGGRVETQYF
d_call: TRBD2; clone_size: once; v_call: TRBV4-1; j_call: TRBJ2-7; cdr3_nt: TGCGCCAGCAGCCAAGACCGGTTAACGGGGGGGCACTACGAGCAGTACTTC; cdr3_aa: CASSQDRLTGGHYEQYF
d_call: TRBD2; clone_size: .; v_call: TRBV7-2; j_call: TRBJ2-5; cdr3_nt: TGTGCCAGCAGCTTCCTGGGAATAGCGGGAGGAATGGGGACCCAGTACTTC; cdr3_aa: CASSFLGIAGGMGTQYF
d_call: TRBD2; clone_size: .; v_call: TRBV7-2; j_call: TRBJ2-7; cdr3_nt: TGTGCCAGCAGCACTAGCGGGGGGTTCTACGAGCAGTACTTC; cdr3_aa: CASSTSGGFYEQYF
d_call: TRBD1; clone_size: .; v_call: TRBV7-2; j_call: TRBJ1-5; cdr3_nt: TGTGCCAGCAGCTCCCGGACAGGGTCAGGACAGCCCCAGCATTTT; cdr3_aa: CASSSRTGSGQPQHF
d_call: .; clone_size: .; v_call: TRBV5-4; j_call: TRBJ2-7; cdr3_nt: TGTGCCAGCAGCTTGCAGGGTTACGAGCAGTACTTC; cdr3_aa: CASSLQGYEQYF
d_call: .; clone_size: .; v_call: TRBV7-2; j_call: TRBJ2-5; cdr3_nt: TGTGCCAGCAGCTACCGCGTCCAAGAGACCCAGTACTTC; cdr3_aa: CASSYRVQETQYF
d_call: TRBD2; clone_size: .; v_call: TRBV9; j_call: TRBJ2-7; cdr3_nt: TGTGCCAGCAGCCCGCTAGCGGGGGGCTACGAGCAGTACTTC; cdr3_aa: CASSPLAGGYEQYF
d_call: TRBD2; clone_size: .; v_call: TRBV7-9; j_call: TRBJ2-5; cdr3_nt: TGTGCCAGCAGCTTAGTAGCGGGTCGTGGGGAGACCCAGTACTTC; cdr3_aa: CASSLVAGRGETQYF
d_call: .; clone_size: .; v_call: TRBV5-6; j_call: TRBJ1-1; cdr3_nt: TGTGCCAGCAGGAGGGGGGCCTCTGAAGCTTTCTTT; cdr3_aa: CASRRGASEAFF
d_call: .; clone_size: .; v_call: TRBV2; j_call: TRBJ2-7; cdr3_nt: TGTGCCAGCAGGGATGAGACTGGGAGCTCCTACGAGCAGTACTTC; cdr3_aa: CASRDETGSSYEQYF